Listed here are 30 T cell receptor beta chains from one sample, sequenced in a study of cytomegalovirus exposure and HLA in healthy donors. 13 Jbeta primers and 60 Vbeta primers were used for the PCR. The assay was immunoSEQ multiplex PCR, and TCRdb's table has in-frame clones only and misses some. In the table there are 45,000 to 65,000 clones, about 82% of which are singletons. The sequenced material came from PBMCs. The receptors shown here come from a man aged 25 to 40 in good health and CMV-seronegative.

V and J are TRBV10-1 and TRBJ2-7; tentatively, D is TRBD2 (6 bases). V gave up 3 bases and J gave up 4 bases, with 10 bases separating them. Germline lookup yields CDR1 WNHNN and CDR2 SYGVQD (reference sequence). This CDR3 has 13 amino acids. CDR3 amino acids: CASSEVGGYEQYF. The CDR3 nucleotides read TGCGCCAGCAGTGAAGTGGGAGGTTACGAGCAGTACTTC.

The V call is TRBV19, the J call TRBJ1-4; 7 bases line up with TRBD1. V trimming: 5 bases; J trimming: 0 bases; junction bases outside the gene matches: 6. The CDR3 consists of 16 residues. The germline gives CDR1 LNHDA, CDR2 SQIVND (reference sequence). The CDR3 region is CASSPRQGSTNEKLFF. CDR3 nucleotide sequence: TGTGCCAGTAGTCCCCGACAGGGTTCAACTAATGAAAAACTGTTTTTT.

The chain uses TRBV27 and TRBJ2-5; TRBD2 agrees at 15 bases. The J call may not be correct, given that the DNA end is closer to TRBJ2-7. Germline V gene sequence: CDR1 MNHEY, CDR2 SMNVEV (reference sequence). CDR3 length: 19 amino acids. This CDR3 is CASSLSLGLAGGPYYEQYF. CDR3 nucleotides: TGTGCCAGCAGTTTATCCCTGGGACTAGCGGGGGGACCCTACTACGAGCAGTACTTC.

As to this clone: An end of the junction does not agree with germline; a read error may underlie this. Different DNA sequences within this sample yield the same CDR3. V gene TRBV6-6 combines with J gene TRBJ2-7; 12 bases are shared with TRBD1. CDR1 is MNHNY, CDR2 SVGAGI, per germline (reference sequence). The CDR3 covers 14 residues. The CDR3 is CASSEGQGAVEQYF. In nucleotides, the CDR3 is TGCGCCAGCAGTGAGGGACAGGGGGCAGTAGAGCAGTACTTC.

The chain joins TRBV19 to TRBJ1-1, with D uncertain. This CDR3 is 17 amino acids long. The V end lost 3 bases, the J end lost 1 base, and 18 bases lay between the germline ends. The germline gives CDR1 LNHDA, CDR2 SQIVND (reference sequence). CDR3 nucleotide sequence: TGTGCCAGTAGTATTTACTCTAAAAACCCCACGAACACTGAAGCTTTCTTT. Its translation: CASSIYSKNPTNTEAFF.

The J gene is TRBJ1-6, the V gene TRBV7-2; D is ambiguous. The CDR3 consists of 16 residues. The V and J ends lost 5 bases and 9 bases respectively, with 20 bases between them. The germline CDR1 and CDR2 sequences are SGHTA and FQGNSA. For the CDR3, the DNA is TGTGCCAGCAGCACTCAGGAGGTTTCCTCATCTTCACCCCTCCACTTT. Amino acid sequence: CASSTQEVSSSSPLHF. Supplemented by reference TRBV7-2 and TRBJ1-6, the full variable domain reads GAGVSQSPSNKVTEKGKDVELRCDPISGHTALYWYRQSLGQGLEFLIYFQGNSAPDKSGLPSDRFSAERTGGSVSTLTIQRTQQEDSAVYLCASSTQEVSSSSPLHFGNGTRLTVT.

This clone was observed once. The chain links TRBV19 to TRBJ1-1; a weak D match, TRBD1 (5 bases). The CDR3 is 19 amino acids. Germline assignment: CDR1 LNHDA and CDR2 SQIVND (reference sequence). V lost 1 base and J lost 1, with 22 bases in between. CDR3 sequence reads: CASSIAAIGRQRENTEAFF. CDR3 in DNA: TGTGCCAGTAGTATAGCCGCAATTGGGAGACAGCGGGAGAACACTGAAGCTTTCTTT.

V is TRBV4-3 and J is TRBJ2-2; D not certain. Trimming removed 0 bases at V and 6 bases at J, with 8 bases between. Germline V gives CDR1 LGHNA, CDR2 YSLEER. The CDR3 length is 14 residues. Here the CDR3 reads CASSQERLAGELFF. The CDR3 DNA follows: TGCGCCAGCAGCCAAGAAAGGCTAGCCGGGGAGCTGTTTTTT.

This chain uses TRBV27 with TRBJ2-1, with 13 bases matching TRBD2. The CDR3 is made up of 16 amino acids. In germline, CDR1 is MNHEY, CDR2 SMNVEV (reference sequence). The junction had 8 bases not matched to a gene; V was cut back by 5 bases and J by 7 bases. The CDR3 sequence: CASSPRTSGSGNEQFF. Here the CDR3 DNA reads TGTGCCAGCAGTCCCCGGACTAGCGGGAGCGGAAATGAGCAGTTCTTC.

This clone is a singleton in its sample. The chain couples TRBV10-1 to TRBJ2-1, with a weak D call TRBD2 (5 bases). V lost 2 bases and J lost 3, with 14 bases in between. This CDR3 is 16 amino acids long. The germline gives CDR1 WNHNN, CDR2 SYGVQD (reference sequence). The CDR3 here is CASSEGSRRLYNEQFF. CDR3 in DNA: TGCGCCAGCAGTGAGGGGAGCCGGAGGCTCTACAATGAGCAGTTCTTC.

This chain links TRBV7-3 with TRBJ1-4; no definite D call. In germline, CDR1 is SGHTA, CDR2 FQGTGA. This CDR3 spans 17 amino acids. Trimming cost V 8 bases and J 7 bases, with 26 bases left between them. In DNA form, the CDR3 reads TGTGCCAGCCGCCGCATTGAAGCCGGACTTCAGCGTGAAAAACTGTTTTTT. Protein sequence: CASRRIEAGLQREKLFF.

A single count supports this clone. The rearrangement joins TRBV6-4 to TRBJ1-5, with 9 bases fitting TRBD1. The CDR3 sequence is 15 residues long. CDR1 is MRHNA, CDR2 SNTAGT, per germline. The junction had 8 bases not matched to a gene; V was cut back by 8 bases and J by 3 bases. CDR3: CASPCWTGDNQPQHF. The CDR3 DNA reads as TGTGCCAGCCCCTGTTGGACAGGGGACAATCAGCCCCAGCATTTT.

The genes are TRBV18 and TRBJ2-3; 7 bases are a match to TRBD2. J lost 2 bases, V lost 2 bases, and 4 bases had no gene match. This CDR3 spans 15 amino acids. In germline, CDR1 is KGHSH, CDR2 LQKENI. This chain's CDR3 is CASSPSGMSTDTQYF. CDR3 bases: TGTGCCAGCTCACCAAGCGGGATGTCCACAGATACGCAGTATTTT. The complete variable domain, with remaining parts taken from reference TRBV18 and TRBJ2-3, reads NAGVMQNPRHLVRRRGQEARLRCSPMKGHSHVYWYRQLPEEGLKFMVYLQKENIIDESGMPKERFSAEFPKEGPSILRIQQVVRGDSAAYFCASSPSGMSTDTQYFGPGTRLTVL.

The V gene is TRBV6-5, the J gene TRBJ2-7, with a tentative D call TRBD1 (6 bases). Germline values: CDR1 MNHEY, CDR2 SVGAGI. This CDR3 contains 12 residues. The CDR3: CVTKGDSSEQYF. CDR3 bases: TGTGTGACAAAGGGGGATTCTTCCGAGCAGTACTTC.

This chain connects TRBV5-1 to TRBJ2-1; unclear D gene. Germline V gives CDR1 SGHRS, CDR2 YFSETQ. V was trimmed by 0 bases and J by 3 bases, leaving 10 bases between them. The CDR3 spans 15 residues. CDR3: CASSLVRERYNEQFF. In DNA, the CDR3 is TGCGCCAGCAGCTTGGTGCGTGAGCGCTACAATGAGCAGTTCTTC.

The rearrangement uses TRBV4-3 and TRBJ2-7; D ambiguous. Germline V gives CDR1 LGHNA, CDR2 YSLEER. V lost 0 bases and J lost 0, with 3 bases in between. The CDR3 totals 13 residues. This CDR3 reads CASSQEYSYEQYF. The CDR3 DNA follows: TGCGCCAGCAGCCAAGAGTACTCCTACGAGCAGTACTTC.

The CDR3: CASSPSVRAGATGELFF. DNA for the CDR3: TGTGCCAGCAGCCCCAGCGTGAGGGCGGGAGCTACCGGGGAGCTGTTTTTT. This chain uses TRBV7-2 with TRBJ2-2; 7 bases are a match to TRBD2. The CDR3 has 17 amino acids. Germline CDR1 SGHTA, CDR2 FQGNSA. Unmatched junction bases numbered 14, after V lost 5 bases and J lost 5 bases.

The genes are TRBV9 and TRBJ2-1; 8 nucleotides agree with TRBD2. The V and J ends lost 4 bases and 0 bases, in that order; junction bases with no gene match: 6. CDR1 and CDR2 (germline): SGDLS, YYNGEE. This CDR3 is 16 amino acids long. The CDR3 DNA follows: TGTGCCAGCAGCTCCGAGCGGGGGCCCTCCTACAATGAGCAGTTCTTC. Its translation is CASSSERGPSYNEQFF.

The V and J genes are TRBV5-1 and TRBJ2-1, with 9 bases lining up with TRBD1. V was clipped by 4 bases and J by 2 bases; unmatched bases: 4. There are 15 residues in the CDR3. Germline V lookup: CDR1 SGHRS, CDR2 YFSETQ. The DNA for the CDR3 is TGCGCCAGCAGCCTGGACAGGGGAACCTACAATGAGCAGTTCTTC. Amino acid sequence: CASSLDRGTYNEQFF.

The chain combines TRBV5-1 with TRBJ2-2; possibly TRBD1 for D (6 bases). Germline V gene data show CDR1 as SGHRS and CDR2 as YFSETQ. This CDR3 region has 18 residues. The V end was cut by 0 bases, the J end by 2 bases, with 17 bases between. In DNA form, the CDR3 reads TGCGCCAGCAGCTTGGCCTTAGGGACAATGTTAAACACCGGGGAGCTGTTTTTT. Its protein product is CASSLALGTMLNTGELFF. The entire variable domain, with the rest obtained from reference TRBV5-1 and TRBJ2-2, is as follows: KAGVTQTPRYLIKTRGQQVTLSCSPISGHRSVSWYQQTPGQGLQFLFEYFSETQRNKGNFPGRFSGRQFSNSRSEMNVSTLELGDSALYLCASSLALGTMLNTGELFFGEGSRLTVL.

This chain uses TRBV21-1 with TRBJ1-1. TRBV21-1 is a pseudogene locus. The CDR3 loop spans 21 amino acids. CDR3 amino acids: CASSKAILAGGPHRQNTEAFF. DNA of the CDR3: TGTGCCAGCAGCAAAGCAATTTTGGCGGGCGGTCCCCACCGCCAGAACACTGAAGCTTTCTTT.

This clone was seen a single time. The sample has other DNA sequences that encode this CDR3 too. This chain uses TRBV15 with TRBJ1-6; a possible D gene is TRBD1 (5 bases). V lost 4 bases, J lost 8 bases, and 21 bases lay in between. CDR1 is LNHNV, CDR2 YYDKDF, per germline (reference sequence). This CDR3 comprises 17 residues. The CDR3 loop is CATSKAWAGTSDSPLHF. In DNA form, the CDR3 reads TGTGCCACCAGCAAAGCTTGGGCCGGGACTTCCGATTCACCCCTCCACTTT.

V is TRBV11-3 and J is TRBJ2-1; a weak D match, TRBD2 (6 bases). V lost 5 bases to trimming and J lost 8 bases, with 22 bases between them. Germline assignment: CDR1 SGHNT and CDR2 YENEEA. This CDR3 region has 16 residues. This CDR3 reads CASSEMGGLTLDEQFF. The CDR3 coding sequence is TGTGCCAGCAGCGAGATGGGAGGCCTAACCCTAGATGAGCAGTTCTTC.

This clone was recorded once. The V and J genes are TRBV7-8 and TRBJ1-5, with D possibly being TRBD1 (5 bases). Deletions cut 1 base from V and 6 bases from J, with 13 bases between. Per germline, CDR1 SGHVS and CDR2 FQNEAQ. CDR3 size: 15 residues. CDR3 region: CASSLERGPSQPQHF. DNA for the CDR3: TGTGCCAGCAGCTTAGAGCGGGGCCCTAGTCAGCCCCAGCATTTT.

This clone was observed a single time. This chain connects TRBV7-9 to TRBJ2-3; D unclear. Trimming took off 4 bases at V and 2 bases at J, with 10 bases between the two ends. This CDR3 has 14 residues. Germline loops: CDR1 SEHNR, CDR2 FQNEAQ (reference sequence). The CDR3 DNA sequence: TGTGCCAGCAGCTCTAACGCGATCACAGATACGCAGTATTTT. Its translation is CASSSNAITDTQYF.

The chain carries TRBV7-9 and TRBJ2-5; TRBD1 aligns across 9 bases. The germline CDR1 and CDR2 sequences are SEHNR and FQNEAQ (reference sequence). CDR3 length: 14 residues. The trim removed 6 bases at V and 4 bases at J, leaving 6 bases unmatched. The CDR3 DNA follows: TGTGCCAGCAGGGGGGGACAGGGCCGAGAGACCCAGTACTTC. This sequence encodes CASRGGQGRETQYF.

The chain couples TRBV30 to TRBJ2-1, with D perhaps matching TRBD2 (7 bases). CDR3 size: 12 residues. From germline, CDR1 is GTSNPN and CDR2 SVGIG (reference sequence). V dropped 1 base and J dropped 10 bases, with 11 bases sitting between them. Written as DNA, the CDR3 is TGTGCCTGGAGTGGGGGGGGGCAGGAGCAGTTCTTC. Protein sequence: CAWSGGGQEQFF.

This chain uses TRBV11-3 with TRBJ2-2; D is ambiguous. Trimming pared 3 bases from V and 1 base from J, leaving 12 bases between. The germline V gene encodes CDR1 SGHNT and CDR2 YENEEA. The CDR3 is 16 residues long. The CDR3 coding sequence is TGTGCCAGCAGCTTCATGACCCAGGTGAACACCGGGGAGCTGTTTTTT. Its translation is CASSFMTQVNTGELFF.

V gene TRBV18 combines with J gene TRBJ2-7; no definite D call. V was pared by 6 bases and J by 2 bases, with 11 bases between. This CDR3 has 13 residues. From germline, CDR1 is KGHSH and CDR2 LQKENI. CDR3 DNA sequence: TGTGCCAGCTCTAAAGGCGAGGCCTACGAGCAGTACTTC. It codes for CASSKGEAYEQYF.

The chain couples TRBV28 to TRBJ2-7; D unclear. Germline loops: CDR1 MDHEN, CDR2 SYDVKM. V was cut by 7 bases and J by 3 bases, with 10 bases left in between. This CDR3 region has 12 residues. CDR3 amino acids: CASNRVGYEQYF. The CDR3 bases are TGTGCCAGCAATAGAGTTGGCTACGAGCAGTACTTC.